This entry concerns a single T cell receptor (beta chain). The antigen it binds to is not known. There are no base qualities to consult, and no much larger clone falls within one base. This sample was included in a study of blood T cell repertoires in COVID-19 (dated by TCRdb to about 2020). Turning to the overall study: Samples from collaborators originated in the United States, Italy and Spain and spanned both the acute and convalescent phases of COVID-19. The material from the prospective study consisted of cDNA or gDNA derived from T cells, B-cell-depleted T cells, or PBMCs. Deeply sampled blood TCRbeta repertoires from subjects exposed to, actively infected with, or recovered from COVID-19 were included in the dataset. Where available, HLA class I and class II types were taken from metadata supplied by the sample provider and were not determined by assay-based typing. Sample metadata almost always included a de-identified subject ID, COVID-19 status, age in years and sex. Samples were obtained from the ongoing ImmuneRACE study (first 160 participants) and from 950 to 1,500 subjects provided by 6 global collaborators. A freely available public database, intended as a resource for researchers studying the immune response to SARS-CoV-2, is where the repertoires were released. General conclusions and limits of the study: How much clinical and demographic metadata was included differed by source and by participant, and the metadata was provided uncurated.

Whole blood was collected in K2EDTA tubes by collaborating institutions according to the institutions' own protocols. For TCRbeta analysis, collaborators shipped samples as frozen whole blood, isolated PBMCs, or DNA extracted from either of those sample types. TCRbeta CDR3 regions were amplified from genomic DNA using the immunoSEQ Assay, a bias-controlled multiplex PCR. From the authors' description of their analysis: The number of nucleated cells in each sample was estimated by amplification of reference gene primers within the assay. To quantify the absolute abundance of each unique TCRbeta CDR3 rearrangement, sequence reads were collapsed and filtered. For each sample, productive Simpson clonality was calculated as the square root of Simpson's diversity index across productive rearrangements. As stored in TCRdb, this immuneACCESS dataset retains in-frame rearrangements with V and J assigned. A fraction of the clones does not appear; measured against another copy, unresolved V genes explain less than half of the discrepancy, and the remainder lacks a known reason. V, J and clone size were drawn from that table, and D and trimming were deduced from the DNA. The sample table contains some 150,000 clones; only one count was recorded for about 90% of them. More than 1.5% of the sample rests with the top ten.

Sequenced material: peripheral blood. This clonotype was sampled from an older woman with acute or convalescent COVID-19.

This receptor has the CDR3 CASRDGQGVSPLHF. The DNA is TGTGCCAGCAGGGACGGACAGGGCGTTTCACCCCTCCACTTT. The chain couples TRBV2 to TRBJ1-6, with 8 bases aligning to TRBD1. At the junction V is shortened by 6 bases and J by 9 bases; bases outside the gene matches: 7. The germline V gene supplies CDR1 SNHLY and CDR2 FYNNEI. The CDR3, cysteine through phenylalanine, is 14 amino acids long. Here the CDR3 DNA is all that survives: 42 bases in frame from base 1. With all but the CDR3 taken from the reference TRBV2 and TRBJ1-6 genes, the full variable domain is: EPEVTQTPSHQVTQMGQEVILRCVPISNHLYFYWYRQILGQKVEFLVSFYNNEISEKSEIFDDQFSVERPDGSNFTLKIRSTKLEDSAMYFCASRDGQGVSPLHFGNGTRLTVT.